The T cell receptor beta chain described here comes from a study of CD8 T cells in Susac syndrome. With random hexamers, roughly 0.45 to 1 ug RNA was reverse transcribed. TCRdb reprocessed the immunoSEQ multiplex PCR reads with MiXCR, giving one entry per CDR3 protein. The sample contains roughly 190,000 distinct CDR3 sequences, approximately 94% of which appear only once. The length of the CDR3 is 16 residues. V was pared by 8 bases and J by 1 base, with 18 bases between. Germline CDR1 is MNHEY and CDR2 is SMNVEV (reference sequence). Material: CD4+ T cells from PBMCs. This sequence originates from a human donor in good health. The V and J genes are TRBV27 and TRBJ2-1, with D maybe TRBD2 (7 bases). The CDR3 loop is CASQGRRGPSYNEQFF. Written as DNA, the CDR3 is TGTGCCAGCCAGGGAAGGCGGGGGCCTTCCTACAATGAGCAGTTCTTC.